This section outlines one TCR beta chain sequence together with its context. The data originate from a study of blood T cell repertoires in COVID-19. Study at large: The cDNA or gDNA used as material had been derived from T cells, B-cell-depleted T cells, or PBMCs.

Methods used by the authors: Reference gene primer amplification gave estimated nucleated cell counts. Profiled with immunoSEQ multiplex PCR; TCRdb holds only in-frame clones, not every one. V and J calls and clone size are those listed in that table; D and trimming were worked out from the DNA. The data hold 35,000 to 45,000 clones, with roughly 87% observed a single time. The CDR3 length is 18 residues. The ends lost 5 bases at V and 6 bases at J; junction bases unmatched: 18. Germline V gene lookup returns CDR1 MDHEN and CDR2 SYDVKM. Material for sequencing was peripheral blood. This chain uses TRBV28 with TRBJ2-7; 11 nucleotides line up with TRBD2. The receptor was isolated from a man aged 60 to 69 with acute or convalescent COVID-19. CDR3 sequence reads: CASSLTTLAGGDLREQYF. CDR3 sequence (DNA): TGTGCCAGCAGTCTAACCACCCTAGCGGGAGGCGATCTACGCGAGCAGTACTTC.